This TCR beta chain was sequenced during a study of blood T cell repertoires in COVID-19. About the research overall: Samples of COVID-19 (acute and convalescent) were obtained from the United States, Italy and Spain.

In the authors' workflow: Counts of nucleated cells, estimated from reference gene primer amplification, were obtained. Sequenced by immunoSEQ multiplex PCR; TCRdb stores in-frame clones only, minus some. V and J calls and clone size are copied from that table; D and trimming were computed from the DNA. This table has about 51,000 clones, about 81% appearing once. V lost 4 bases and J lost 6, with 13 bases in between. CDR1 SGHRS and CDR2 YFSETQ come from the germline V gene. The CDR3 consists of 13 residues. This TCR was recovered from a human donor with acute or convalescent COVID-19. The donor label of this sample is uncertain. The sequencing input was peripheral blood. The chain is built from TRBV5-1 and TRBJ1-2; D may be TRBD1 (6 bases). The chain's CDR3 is CASSPFRGNGYTF. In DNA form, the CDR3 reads TGCGCCAGCAGCCCATTTAGGGGGAATGGCTACACCTTC.